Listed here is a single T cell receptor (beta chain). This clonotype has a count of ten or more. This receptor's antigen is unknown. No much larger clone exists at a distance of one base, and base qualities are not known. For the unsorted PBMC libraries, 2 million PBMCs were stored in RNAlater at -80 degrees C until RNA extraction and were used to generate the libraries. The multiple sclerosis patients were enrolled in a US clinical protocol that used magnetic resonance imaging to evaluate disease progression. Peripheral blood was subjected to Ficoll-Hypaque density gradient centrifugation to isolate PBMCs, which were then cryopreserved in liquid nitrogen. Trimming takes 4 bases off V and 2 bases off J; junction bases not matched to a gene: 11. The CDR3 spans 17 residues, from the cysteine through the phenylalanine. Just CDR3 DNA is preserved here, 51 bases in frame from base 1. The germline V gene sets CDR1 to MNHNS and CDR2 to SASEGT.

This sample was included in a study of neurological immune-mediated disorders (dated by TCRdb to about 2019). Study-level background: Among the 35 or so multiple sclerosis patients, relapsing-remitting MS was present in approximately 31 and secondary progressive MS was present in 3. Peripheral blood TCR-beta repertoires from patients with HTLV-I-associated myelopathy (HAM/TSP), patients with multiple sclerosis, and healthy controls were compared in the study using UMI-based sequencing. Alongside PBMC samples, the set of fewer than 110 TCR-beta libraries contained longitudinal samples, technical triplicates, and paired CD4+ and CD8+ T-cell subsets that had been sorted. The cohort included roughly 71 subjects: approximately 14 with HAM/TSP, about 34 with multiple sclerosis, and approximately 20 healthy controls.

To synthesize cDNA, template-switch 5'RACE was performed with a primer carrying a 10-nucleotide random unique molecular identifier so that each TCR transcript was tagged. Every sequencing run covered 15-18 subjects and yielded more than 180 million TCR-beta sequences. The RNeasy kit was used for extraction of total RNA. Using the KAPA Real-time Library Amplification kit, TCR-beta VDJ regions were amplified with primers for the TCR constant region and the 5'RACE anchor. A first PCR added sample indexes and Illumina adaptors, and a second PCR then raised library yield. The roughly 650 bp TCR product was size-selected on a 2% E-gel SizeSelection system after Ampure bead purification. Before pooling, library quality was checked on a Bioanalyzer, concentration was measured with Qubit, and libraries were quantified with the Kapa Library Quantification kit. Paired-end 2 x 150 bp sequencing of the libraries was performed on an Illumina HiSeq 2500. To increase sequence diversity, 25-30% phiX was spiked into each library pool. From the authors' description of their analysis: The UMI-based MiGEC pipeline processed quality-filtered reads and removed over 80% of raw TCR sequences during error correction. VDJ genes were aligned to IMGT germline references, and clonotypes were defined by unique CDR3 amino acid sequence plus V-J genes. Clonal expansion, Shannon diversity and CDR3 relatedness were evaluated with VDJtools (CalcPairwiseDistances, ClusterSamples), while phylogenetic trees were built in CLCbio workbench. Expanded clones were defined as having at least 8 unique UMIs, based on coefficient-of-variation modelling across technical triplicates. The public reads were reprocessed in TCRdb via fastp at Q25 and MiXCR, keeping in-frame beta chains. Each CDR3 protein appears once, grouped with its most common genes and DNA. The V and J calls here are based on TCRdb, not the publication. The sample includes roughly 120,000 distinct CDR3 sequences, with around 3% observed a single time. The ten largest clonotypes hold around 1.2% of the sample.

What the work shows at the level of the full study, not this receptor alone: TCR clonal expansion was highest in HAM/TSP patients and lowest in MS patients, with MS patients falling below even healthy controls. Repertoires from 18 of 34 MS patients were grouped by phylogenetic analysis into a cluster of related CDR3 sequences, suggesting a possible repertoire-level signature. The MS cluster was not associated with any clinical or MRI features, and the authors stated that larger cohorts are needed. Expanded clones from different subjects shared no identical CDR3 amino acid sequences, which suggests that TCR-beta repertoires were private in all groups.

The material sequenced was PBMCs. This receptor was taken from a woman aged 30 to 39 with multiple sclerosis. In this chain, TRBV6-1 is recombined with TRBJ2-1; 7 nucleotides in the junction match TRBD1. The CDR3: CASSARPRGGTYNEQFF. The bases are TGTGCCAGCAGTGCTCGCCCAAGAGGGGGCACCTACAATGAGCAGTTCTTC.